One sample yielded the 5 T cell receptor beta chains listed below, sequenced in a study of patients and donors after allogeneic stem cell transplantation. TCRdb reanalysed the RT-PCR reads using MiXCR and keeps one entry per CDR3 protein. Of about 410,000 distinct CDR3 sequences listed, 15% to 20% are singletons. The sequencing sample was made of blood, either unsorted or a sorted T cell fraction (not recorded which). The source is a human donor who was either an allogeneic HSCT recipient or a stem cell or donor lymphocyte infusion donor (not recorded which). It is not recorded whose cells these are; they may come from a transplant donor.

The gene calls are TRBV7-9 and TRBJ1-1; D is undetermined. Per germline, CDR1 SEHNR and CDR2 FQNEAQ (reference sequence). The CDR3 sequence is 13 residues long. The ends were cut back, 2 bases at V and 4 bases at J, with 8 bases in the middle. CDR3 residues: CASSLLSGTEAFF. In DNA form, the CDR3 reads TGTGCCAGCAGCTTACTCTCCGGCACTGAAGCTTTCTTT.

CDR3 region: CSAGDSQGLYGYTF. CDR3 DNA sequence: TGCAGCGCCGGGGACTCACAGGGATTGTATGGCTACACCTTC. This sequence joins TRBV29-1 and TRBJ1-2; a weak D match, TRBD1 (6 bases). CDR3 size: 14 residues. V gave up 7 bases and J gave up 5 bases, with 20 bases separating them. CDR1 and CDR2 from the germline V gene are SQVTM and ANQGSEA.

This clonotype was counted between two and nine times. The V call is TRBV10-3, the J call TRBJ2-5, with D uncertain. Germline V gene sequence: CDR1 ENHRY, CDR2 SYGVKD. V was cut by 8 bases and J by 2 bases, with 15 bases left in between. CDR3 length: 14 amino acids. The CDR3 sequence: CAIRKKDGQETQYF. As DNA, the CDR3 is TGTGCCATCCGAAAGAAGGACGGACAAGAGACCCAGTACTTC.

This clonotype occurred a few times. The chain uses TRBV12-3 or TRBV12-4 and TRBJ2-7; 10 bases fit TRBD2. J gave up 2 bases and V 5 bases, and 6 bases lay outside the gene matches. The CDR3 has 15 amino acids. This CDR3 is CASSTGTSATYEQYF. CDR3 DNA: TGTGCCAGCAGTACCGGGACTAGCGCAACCTACGAGCAGTACTTC.

There are many counts of this clonotype. CDR3 nucleotides: TGCAGTGCTAGATCCAGGTTCTATTCACCCCTCCACTTT. It is translated as CSARSRFYSPLHF. This chain links TRBV20-1 with TRBJ1-6; no clear D. Germline lookup yields CDR1 DFQATT and CDR2 SNEGSKA (reference sequence). CDR3 length: 13 residues. V shed 2 bases and J shed 8 bases, with 10 bases lying between them.